These T cell receptor beta chains were read from a single sample in a study of cytomegalovirus exposure and HLA in healthy donors. TCRdb's table, derived via immunoSEQ multiplex PCR, lists solely in-frame clones and lacks some. This sample's clone table lists 45,000 or so clones. Sequenced input: PBMCs. Every receptor here comes from a male donor in good health and CMV-seronegative. Both conserved end residues are part of each CDR3. D genes are given only for firm matches. A row's size may be missing; if present it is once, few, many or a size class.

TGTGCCAGCGGCCCGGGACTAGCGGGAGAGACGGGATATGGCGAGCAGTACTTC,CASGPGLAGETGYGEQYF,NA,TRBJ2-7,TRBD2,TRBV25-1
TGTGCCAGCAGCTTTGATAGGGGGCAGCCCCAGCATTTT,CASSFDRGQPQHF,NA,TRBJ1-5,NA,TRBV5-4
TGTGCCAGCAGCTTCGGGGGGCGGGCCGTGAACACTGAAGCTTTCTTT,CASSFGGRAVNTEAFF,NA,TRBJ1-1,NA,TRBV7-8
TGTGCCTGGAGGGGACTAGCGGGAGGCCCGCTCTACAATGAGCAGTTCTTC,CAWRGLAGGPLYNEQFF,NA,TRBJ2-1,TRBD2,TRBV30
TGTGCCAGCAGAACACAGGGGGCAAGGAACTATGGCTACACCTTC,CASRTQGARNYGYTF,NA,TRBJ1-2,TRBD1,TRBV28
TGTGCCAGCAGTGAATTGGGAGCTCCCTACGAGCAGTACTTC,CASSELGAPYEQYF,NA,TRBJ2-7,NA,TRBV25-1
TGTGCCAGCTCTCCCGACAGCCAATATAGCAATCAGCCCCAGCATTTT,CASSPDSQYSNQPQHF,NA,TRBJ1-5,NA,TRBV18
TGTGCCAGCTCACCACTTGGAGGGGTCAGCTCCTACGAGCAGTACTTC,CASSPLGGVSSYEQYF,NA,TRBJ2-7,NA,TRBV18
TGTGCCACGAGGGACAGGAGAGGTCAGCCCCAGCATTTT,CATRDRRGQPQHF,NA,TRBJ1-5,TRBD1,TRBV19
TGTGCCAGTAGTAACCGGGACAGGCCAAACGAGCAGTACTTC,CASSNRDRPNEQYF,NA,TRBJ2-7,TRBD1,TRBV19
TGTGCCAGCAGGGGTAGCGGAGGGACTGAAGCTTTCTTT,CASRGSGGTEAFF,medium-sized,TRBJ1-1,NA,TRBV6-1
TGCGCCAGCAGCTTGACGAGCTCTGGGGCCAACGTCCTGACTTTC,CASSLTSSGANVLTF,NA,TRBJ2-6,NA,TRBV5-1
TGTGCCAGCAGCGGGAGGAACAATGAGCAGTTCTTC,CASSGRNNEQFF,NA,TRBJ2-1,NA,TRBV7-2
TGTGCCAGCAGCCGACTGACAGACTATGGCTACACCTTC,CASSRLTDYGYTF,NA,TRBJ1-2,NA,TRBV7-2
TGTGCCAGTACTTATAACGGGGCGGGAGCCTACAATGAGCAGTTCTTC,CASTYNGAGAYNEQFF,NA,TRBJ2-1,TRBD2,TRBV19
TGTGCCAGCATTCCGGGACAGGGCAATGAAAAACTGTTTTTT,CASIPGQGNEKLFF,NA,TRBJ1-4,TRBD1,TRBV2
TGTGCCAGCTCACCAGGAGCTCCGGGGGGGGAGACCCAGTACTTC,CASSPGAPGGETQYF,NA,TRBJ2-5,TRBD2,TRBV18
TGTGCCAGTAGCAGAGGGGGTTTCGGGAACACTGAAGCTTTCTTT,CASSRGGFGNTEAFF,medium-sized,TRBJ1-1,NA,TRBV19
TGCGCCAGCACCCTGACAGGCAGGAATGAAAAACTGTTTTTT,CASTLTGRNEKLFF,NA,TRBJ1-4,NA,TRBV5-1
TGCGCCAGCAGCTTTTCCAGGGCAGAAGCTTTCTTT,CASSFSRAEAFF,NA,TRBJ1-1,NA,TRBV5-1
TGTGCCAGCAGCCCCCGACCGGGACAGGGGTTCGACGTGAACACCGGGGAGCTGTTTTTT,CASSPRPGQGFDVNTGELFF,NA,TRBJ2-2,TRBD1,TRBV9
TGTGCCAGCAGCCTACCTCCCTGGGACAGACGGATGGGGGGCTACACCTTC,CASSLPPWDRRMGGYTF,NA,TRBJ1-2,TRBD1,TRBV5-4
TGCGCCAGCAGCTTCGGGAGCTCTGGAAACACCATATATTTT,CASSFGSSGNTIYF,NA,TRBJ1-3,NA,TRBV5-1
TGTGCCAGCAGCATAGGACTAGCGGGAATTACCGGGGAGCTGTTTTTT,CASSIGLAGITGELFF,NA,TRBJ2-2,TRBD2,TRBV7-9
TGTGCCAGCTCACGGCCGGGACAGGGGTTTTACGAGCAGTACTTC,CASSRPGQGFYEQYF,NA,TRBJ2-7,TRBD1,TRBV18
TGCGCCAGCAGCTTGGAGGAGGGCACAGATACGCAGTATTTT,CASSLEEGTDTQYF,NA,TRBJ2-3,NA,TRBV5-1
TGTGCCAGCTCCCAAGACAGTTACTATGGCTACACCTTC,CASSQDSYYGYTF,NA,TRBJ1-2,NA,TRBV18
TGTGCCAGCTCACCAATGGTCGGGGATGAGCAGTTCTTC,CASSPMVGDEQFF,NA,TRBJ2-1,NA,TRBV18
TGTGCCAGCATTAGGACAAGGCCGGGCACTGAAGCTTTCTTT,CASIRTRPGTEAFF,NA,TRBJ1-1,NA,TRBV2
TGTGCCAGCAGCTATCCCGGACAGGCAGGGGAGACCCAGTACTTC,CASSYPGQAGETQYF,NA,TRBJ2-5,TRBD1,TRBV6-6
TGTGCCAGTACTGGGGAGACAAGCAATCAGCCCCAGCATTTT,CASTGETSNQPQHF,NA,TRBJ1-5,NA,TRBV19
TGTGCCAGTAGGCCCGCGGGATCCTCGAACGAGCAGTACTTC,CASRPAGSSNEQYF,NA,TRBJ2-7,NA,TRBV19
TGTGCCAGCAGTGAAATGAGAATGAGGACGGGAGACTACAATGAGCAGTTCTTC,CASSEMRMRTGDYNEQFF,NA,TRBJ2-1,NA,TRBV25-1
TGTGCCAGTAGTATAAGTGGGAGGGCAGGTAATGAGCAGTTCTTC,CASSISGRAGNEQFF,NA,TRBJ2-1,TRBD2,TRBV19
TGTGCCAGCAGCTTAACCCCGGGACTAGCCTCGGGCTACGAGCAGTACTTC,CASSLTPGLASGYEQYF,NA,TRBJ2-7,TRBD2,TRBV7-3
TGCGCCAGCAGCCCCACCGGTGGGCAGGGGAATGAGCAGTTCTTC,CASSPTGGQGNEQFF,NA,TRBJ2-1,NA,TRBV4-3
TGTGCCAGCAGCGCAGCGGGTAGTACTGAGCAGTTCTTC,CASSAAGSTEQFF,NA,TRBJ2-1,NA,TRBV9
TGTGCCAGCAGCTTGGCTGGGCCCCTTGCCCACAATGAGCAGTTCTTC,CASSLAGPLAHNEQFF,NA,TRBJ2-1,NA,TRBV5-4
TGTGCCAGCAGGGACCGGCGGGGGCAGGCTGAAGCTTTCTTT,CASRDRRGQAEAFF,NA,TRBJ1-1,NA,TRBV7-3
TGTGCCACCAGCGCCGGAGGACTGTACAATGAGCAGTTCTTC,CATSAGGLYNEQFF,NA,TRBJ2-1,NA,TRBV15
TGTGCCAGCTCACCAGCAACTCGGGGCGAGCAGTACTTC,CASSPATRGEQYF,NA,TRBJ2-7,NA,TRBV18
TGTGCCAGCAGCACAGGACAGGGGCGCGAGCAGTACTTC,CASSTGQGREQYF,NA,TRBJ2-7,TRBD1,TRBV9